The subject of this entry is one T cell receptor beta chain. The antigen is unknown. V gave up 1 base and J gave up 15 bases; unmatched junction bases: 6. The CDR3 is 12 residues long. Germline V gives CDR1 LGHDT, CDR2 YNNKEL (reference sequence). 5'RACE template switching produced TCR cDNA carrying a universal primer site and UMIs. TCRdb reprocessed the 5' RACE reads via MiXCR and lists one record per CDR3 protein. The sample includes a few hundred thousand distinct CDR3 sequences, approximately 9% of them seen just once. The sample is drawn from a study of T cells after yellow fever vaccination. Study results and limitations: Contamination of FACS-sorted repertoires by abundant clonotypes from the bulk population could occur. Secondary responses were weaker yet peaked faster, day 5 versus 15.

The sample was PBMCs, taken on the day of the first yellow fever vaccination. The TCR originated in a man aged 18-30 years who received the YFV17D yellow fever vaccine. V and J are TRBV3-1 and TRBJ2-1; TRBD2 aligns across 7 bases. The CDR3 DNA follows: TGTGCCAGCAGCCAAGGTGCGGGGGAGGCGTTCTTC. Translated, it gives CASSQGAGEAFF.